The subject of this entry is one T cell receptor beta chain. This specimen belongs to a study of blood T cell repertoires in COVID-19. Overall study context: Nucleic acid was either cDNA or gDNA, and it came from T cells, B-cell-depleted T cells, or PBMCs.

Per the study methods: Reference gene primer amplification yielded estimated nucleated cell counts. Sequencing used immunoSEQ multiplex PCR; TCRdb keeps in-frame clones, though not all of them. V, J and clone size were drawn from that table, and D and trimming were deduced from the DNA. The sample records approximately 300,000 clones, 90% being singletons. Participants were placed into cohorts based on the clinical history they reported. There are 18 residues in the CDR3. Per the germline V gene, CDR1 is SGHTA and CDR2 is FQGNSA. V gave up 2 bases and J gave up 11 bases; unmatched junction bases: 20. V usage is TRBV7-2 and J usage is TRBJ2-7, with 11 bases matching TRBD2. This clonotype was sampled from a woman under 30 with acute COVID-19. Specimen: PBMCs or T cells enriched from blood (not recorded which). The DNA for the CDR3 is TGTGCCAGCAGCTTACCCCCCGATGGAGTAGTAGCGGGAGGGCCGAAGTACTTC. Amino acids: CASSLPPDGVVAGGPKYF.